This is a list of T cell receptor beta chains from one sample in a study of cytomegalovirus exposure and HLA in healthy donors. Data came from immunoSEQ multiplex PCR; TCRdb stores just in-frame clones and leaves some out. Of 150,000 to 250,000 clones detected, more than 65% appear once; the ten largest clones hold under 15%. Sequencing was carried out using PBMCs. These receptors originate from a woman in her twenties or thirties in good health and CMV-seropositive. Both conserved end residues are part of each CDR3. Size tells how often a clone was seen (once, few, many) or the class of an expanded clone, and some rows leave it out.

v_call	clone_size	cdr3_aa
TRBV6-6	-	CATAAVQFGELFF
TRBV28	-	CASRTGQLEQYF
TRBV27	-	CASSGRGYEQYF
TRBV9	-	CASSAQGREGDEQYF
TRBV27	-	CASSLRRLAGVGQETQYF
TRBV7-9	-	CASSPTGAGNTIYF
TRBV4-1	-	CASSQEGRGETQYF
TRBV23-1	-	CASTSRKGANVLTF
TRBV28	-	CASRPSGTPSGYTF
TRBV7-2	-	CASSLRGNYGYTF
TRBV6-5	-	CASRKTGGAGNTIYF
TRBV7-9	-	CASSSGLAGANEQFF
TRBV19	-	CASSIAGQGHSGANVLTF
TRBV7-9	-	CASGSQAARGYGYTF
TRBV2	-	CASTDTRAGTGGAFF
TRBV6-1	few	CASSVQGPDYEQYF
TRBV6-5	-	CASRPPRTGYGYTF
TRBV7-9	-	CASSPSLGSRDEQFF
TRBV5-1	-	CASSLELAGYNEQFF
TRBV2	-	CASTTGANSGNTIYF
TRBV28	-	CASSWGQGAANYGYTF
TRBV14	-	CASSQGYYSASEAFF
TRBV15	-	CATSGYRGSVPPSNQPQHF
TRBV4-2	few	CASSQAVGTSLGELFF
TRBV2	-	CASKEGGGGETQYF
TRBV10-3	-	CAISDRTGNYGYTF
TRBV11-2	-	CASSLDQTSGITDTQYF
TRBV6-5	-	CASTQGGQGSGYTF
TRBV29-1	-	CSVAMMDRGQETQYF
TRBV15	-	CATSRGRGNTEAFF
TRBV7-9	-	CASSPAGFSNNEQFF
TRBV18	once	CASSPWSGENQPQHF
TRBV15	-	CATSGTGGPYEQYF
TRBV30	-	CAWGPGGNTEAFF
TRBV28	-	CASSLSRSGTSGISYEQYF
TRBV6-5	-	CASSPAGQGSSLAFF